The 2 T cell receptor beta chains in this list originate from one sample, sequenced in a study of cytomegalovirus exposure and HLA in healthy donors. This PCR relied on a set of 60 Vbeta primers and 13 Jbeta primers. The assay was immunoSEQ multiplex PCR, and TCRdb's table has in-frame clones only and misses some. The table shows around 91,000 clones, with 55% to 75% occurring only once. Source material: PBMCs. These receptors all stem from a man in his sixties in good health and CMV-seronegative.

The chain's CDR3 is CASSEDMGQGGYEQYF. The DNA for the CDR3 is TGTGCCAGCAGTGAAGATATGGGACAGGGGGGTTACGAGCAGTACTTC. The gene calls are TRBV2 and TRBJ2-7; 11 bases agree with TRBD1. The CDR3 extends over 16 amino acids. Germline assignment: CDR1 SNHLY and CDR2 FYNNEI. V lost 1 base, J lost 4 bases, and 6 bases stayed unmatched.

The chain links TRBV7-3 to TRBJ2-1; TRBD1 aligns across 12 bases. The length of the CDR3 is 15 residues. V was clipped by 2 bases and J by 8 bases; unmatched bases: 4. CDR1 is SGHTA and CDR2 is FQGTGA in the germline V gene. CDR3 sequence reads: CASSLGDRGHDEQFF. The CDR3 nucleotides are TGTGCCAGCAGCTTAGGGGACAGGGGGCATGATGAGCAGTTCTTC. The whole variable domain, remainder taken from reference TRBV7-3 and TRBJ2-1, is GAGVSQTPSNKVTEKGKYVELRCDPISGHTALYWYRQSLGQGPEFLIYFQGTGAADDSGLPNDRFFAVRPEGSVSTLKIQRTERGDSAVYLCASSLGDRGHDEQFFGPGTRLTVL.